This T cell receptor (beta chain) derives from a study of blood T cell repertoires in COVID-19. Study background: The United States, Italy and Spain supplied acute and convalescent COVID-19 samples. PBMCs, B-cell-depleted T cells, or T cells were the source of the cDNA or gDNA that made up the material.

The V gene's germline CDR1 is LGHNT and CDR2 FRNRAP. V was shortened by 3 bases and J by 0 bases, with 12 bases between the two germline ends. The CDR3 is made up of 16 amino acids. It was during active infection that Seattle patients were enrolled and then longitudinally followed. The protocol was immunoSEQ multiplex PCR, while the TCRdb copy is restricted to in-frame clones and leaves out a portion. This repertoire shows about 400,000 clones, 86% found once; its top ten account for roughly 6.6%. The receptor was isolated from a woman between 55 and 75 years old with COVID-19, enrolled during active disease. The source material was peripheral blood. The chain has TRBV12-5 and TRBJ2-1, with D perhaps TRBD1 (5 bases). The CDR3 region has the DNA TGTGCTAGTGGTTTTCACAGGTGGAGCTCCTACAATGAGCAGTTCTTC. Amino acids: CASGFHRWSSYNEQFF.